This T cell receptor beta chain was obtained from a study of HIV-infected patients and healthy controls. At least ten counts were recorded for this clonotype. TCRdb reprocessed the 5' RACE reads via MiXCR and lists one record per CDR3 protein. The sample contains 15,000 to 20,000 distinct CDR3 sequences, about a sixth of which appear only once. The CDR3 sequence is 16 residues long. CDR1 and CDR2 from the germline V gene are GTSNPN and SVGIG (reference sequence). The ends were cut back, 3 bases at V and 0 bases at J, with 15 bases in the middle. V and J are TRBV30 and TRBJ1-3; unclear D gene. This clonotype originated in a human donor in good health. Sequences were obtained from CD8+ T cells from blood. CDR3 nucleotides: TGTGCCTGGAGCGGCCGACACCGCAGCTCTGGAAACACCATATATTTT. Translating it yields CAWSGRHRSSGNTIYF.